This TCR beta chain stems from a study of T cell repertoires in cytomegalovirus infection. Across the study: Based on public TCR beta signatures, there were indications of CMV infection and of a matching HLA type.

V was clipped by 6 bases and J by 1 base; unmatched bases: 5. The CDR3 runs to 14 residues. Notes on the study in general: CMV-specific TCR beta clonotypes restricted by HLA-C dominated the ex vivo response. Cumulative frequency of public TCR beta families picked out carriers of CMV plus the relevant HLA.

TCRdb reprocessed the reads via MiXCR and lists one record per CDR3 protein. The sample comprises more than 250,000 distinct CDR3 sequences, approximately 13% of which are singletons, and 8.5% to 10% rests with the top ten. This clonotype showed up many times. Its matching antigen is unknown. The chain joins TRBV12-3 or TRBV12-4 to TRBJ1-1; the match to TRBD1 covers 7 bases. The sequenced material came from PBMCs. This receptor was taken from a human donor in good health (CMV status not recorded). Some clones in this sample may be carry-over from other donors' samples. The CDR3 region is CASSSRQGNTEAFF. The CDR3 DNA is TGTGCCAGCAGCTCTCGACAGGGGAACACTGAAGCTTTCTTT.